The 29 T cell receptor beta chains below all came from one sample that was sequenced in a study of blood T cells in healthy people across ages. A second PCR of about 7 to 12 cycles used a sample-barcoded 5' primer and a J-beta primer mix. TCRdb re-derived calls from the 5' RACE reads in MiXCR, one entry per CDR3 protein. Among 1.5 million to 2 million distinct CDR3 sequences listed, 30% to 40% were seen once. Sequencing input: blood. The receptors were gathered from a human donor in good health.

In this sample, this clonotype turned up a few times. The CDR3 region has the DNA TGTGCCAGCAGCTCCCCAGGACAGCGGAGGGGAGAGCAGTACTTC. Protein product: CASSSPGQRRGEQYF. This chain joins TRBV7-9 and TRBJ2-4; D may correspond to TRBD1 or TRBD2 (6 bases each). Trimming pared 4 bases from V and 13 bases from J, leaving 23 bases between. CDR1 and CDR2 (germline): SEHNR, FQNEAQ (reference sequence). The CDR3 covers 15 residues. Full variable domain (outside the CDR3, taken from reference TRBV7-9 and TRBJ2-4): DTGVSQNPRHKITKRGQNVTFRCDPISEHNRLYWYRQTLGQGPEFLTYFQNEAQLEKSRLLSDRFSAERPKGSFSTLEIQRTEQGDSAMYLCASSSPGQRRGEQYFGAGTRLSVL.

This clonotype was seen a few times. The CDR3 DNA sequence: TGCGCCAGCAGCCACCGGACAGGGAACCAAGGCTATGGCTACACCTTC. This translates into CASSHRTGNQGYGYTF. The chain has TRBV4-3 and TRBJ1-2; 8 bases map to TRBD1. CDR1 is LGHNA, CDR2 YSLEER, per germline. The CDR3 loop spans 16 amino acids. V shed 3 bases and J 4 bases; nucleotides not matched to a gene: 10.

This clonotype was seen only a few times. The CDR3 sequence: CASSTRTRGEQYF. The CDR3 region has the DNA TGTGCCAGCAGTACCCGGACGAGGGGAGAGCAGTACTTC. The chain combines TRBV28 with TRBJ2-7; perhaps D is TRBD1 or TRBD2 (5 bases each). V was clipped by 5 bases and J by 7 bases, with 15 bases between them. There are 13 residues in the CDR3. Germline V gene sequence: CDR1 MDHEN, CDR2 SYDVKM.

V usage is TRBV27 and J usage is TRBJ1-4, with 7 bases aligning to TRBD1. CDR1 MNHEY and CDR2 SMNVEV come from the germline V gene (reference sequence). J was trimmed by 13 bases and V by 5 bases; bases with no gene match: 7. The CDR3 spans 12 residues. CDR3 coding DNA: TGTGCCAGCAGTCTCAGACAGGGAGTACTGTTTTTT. Encoded protein: CASSLRQGVLFF. Full variable domain (remainder filled in from reference TRBV27 and TRBJ1-4): EAQVTQNPRYLITVTGKKLTVTCSQNMNHEYMSWYRQDPGLGLRQIYYSMNVEVTDKGDVPEGYKVSRKEKRNFPLILESPSPNQTSLYFCASSLRQGVLFFGSGTQLSVL.

This clonotype was seen a handful of times. The chain carries TRBV12-3 or TRBV12-4 and TRBJ1-4; the D is unclear. This CDR3 is 13 amino acids long. Trimming removed 1 base at V and 8 bases at J, with 8 bases between. This chain's CDR3 is CASSLDSPEKLFF. The DNA for the CDR3 is TGTGCCAGCAGTTTAGACAGCCCCGAAAAACTGTTTTTT.

This chain connects TRBV15 to TRBJ1-3; D not resolved. Trimming cost V 5 bases and J 1 base, with 9 bases left between them. Germline V gene lookup returns CDR1 LNHNV and CDR2 YYDKDF (reference sequence). The CDR3 consists of 14 residues. The CDR3 DNA is TGTGCCACCAGCCTTGGAGTTTCTGGAAACACCATATATTTT. Protein sequence: CATSLGVSGNTIYF.

The chain recombines TRBV6-2 or TRBV6-3 with TRBJ1-5, with a tentative D call TRBD1 (6 bases). The CDR3 length is 14 residues. Trimming pared 5 bases from V and 0 bases from J, leaving 8 bases between. The germline gives CDR1 MNHEY, CDR2 SVGEGT. CDR3 in DNA: TGTGCCAGCAGTGACAGGAATAGCAATCAGCCCCAGCATTTT. It translates to CASSDRNSNQPQHF.

The chain has TRBV28 and TRBJ2-3; D is possibly TRBD2 (5 bases). The length of the CDR3 is 15 residues. Per germline, CDR1 MDHEN and CDR2 SYDVKM. With 4 bases removed from V and 8 bases from J, the gap between germline ends came to 19 bases. The CDR3 region has the DNA TGTGCCAGCAGTTACGCAGAGGTCCCCGCGGGTACGCAGTATTTT. Protein product: CASSYAEVPAGTQYF.

The CDR3 loop reads CASSSPGQEAFF. The DNA for the CDR3 is TGTGCCAGCAGTTCCCCGGGACAAGAAGCTTTCTTT. The gene calls are TRBV6-5 and TRBJ1-1, with TRBD1 as a possible D gene (6 bases). V was trimmed by 4 bases and J by 8 bases, leaving 11 bases between them. Germline V gene data show CDR1 as MNHEY and CDR2 as SVGAGI. This CDR3 is built from 12 residues.

This clonotype was picked up a small number of times. A read error may produce the germline difference seen at one junction end. This chain links TRBV18 with TRBJ2-5; D assignment may be TRBD1 or TRBD2 (5 bases each). Germline V lookup: CDR1 KGHSH, CDR2 LQKENI. The CDR3 contains 13 residues. Here the CDR3 DNA reads TGTGCCTGCTCACCTCGGGGACCGGAGACCCAGTACTTC. This translates into CACSPRGPETQYF.

The rearrangement uses TRBV12-3 or TRBV12-4 and TRBJ1-5, with 12 bases identical to TRBD1. The CDR3 has 15 amino acids. V gave up 3 bases and J gave up 5 bases; unmatched junction bases: 2. CDR3 nucleotides: TGTGCCAGCAGTTTGGGACAGGGGGCGGATCAGCCCCAGCATTTT. It encodes CASSLGQGADQPQHF.

The J gene is TRBJ2-5, the V gene TRBV6-2 or TRBV6-3, with D perhaps matching TRBD1 (6 bases). The germline CDR1 and CDR2 sequences are MNHEY and SVGEGT. V lost 4 bases to trimming and J lost 1 base, with 16 bases between them. This CDR3 spans 16 amino acids. CDR3 sequence: CASSLGTRNLQETQYF. For the CDR3, the DNA is TGTGCCAGCAGTTTGGGGACACGTAACCTCCAAGAGACCCAGTACTTC.

This chain links TRBV27 with TRBJ2-5, with TRBD2 matching 9 bases. Per germline, CDR1 MNHEY and CDR2 SMNVEV (reference sequence). The CDR3 consists of 14 residues. V was pared by 6 bases and J by 4 bases, with 6 bases of the junction left unmatched. The CDR3 DNA reads TGTGCCAGCAGAGCACTAGCGGGTACAGAGACCCAGTACTTC. Translating it yields CASRALAGTETQYF.

The chain uses TRBV20-1 and TRBJ2-3; 7 bases are shared with TRBD2. Germline-derived CDR1 and CDR2 are DFQATT and SNEGSKA (reference sequence). V lost 4 bases to trimming and J lost 0 bases; unmatched junction nucleotides: 13. This CDR3 spans 17 amino acids. CDR3 nucleotides: TGCAGTGCTAATGGGGGGGTGACAATGTCTAGCACAGATACGCAGTATTTT. Residues: CSANGGVTMSSTDTQYF.

The rearrangement links TRBV10-3 to TRBJ2-7; 11 bases are shared with TRBD1. The CDR3 covers 17 residues. V was clipped by 4 bases and J by 2 bases; unmatched bases: 10. CDR1 and CDR2 (germline): ENHRY, SYGVKD. CDR3 amino acids: CAISGPGQGAGTYEQYF. Written as DNA, the CDR3 is TGTGCCATCAGTGGCCCCGGACAGGGGGCCGGAACCTACGAGCAGTACTTC.

V is TRBV20-1 and J is TRBJ2-3; 9 nucleotides match TRBD2. The junction had 6 bases not matched to a gene; V was cut back by 5 bases and J by 3 bases. Germline V lookup: CDR1 DFQATT, CDR2 SNEGSKA (reference sequence). The CDR3 spans 14 residues. CDR3 DNA: TGCAGTGCTGGCTCAGCGGGGGGAACAGATACGCAGTATTTT. Amino acids: CSAGSAGGTDTQYF.

The CDR3 DNA is TGTGCCAGTAGTGAGGACAGGGTTGATACTGAAGCTTTCTTT. Its protein is CASSEDRVDTEAFF. The chain employs TRBV19 and TRBJ1-1, with 8 bases matching TRBD1. The CDR3 extends over 14 amino acids. Germline V lookup: CDR1 LNHDA, CDR2 SQIVND (reference sequence). V gave up 5 bases and J gave up 5 bases; unmatched junction bases: 7.

This chain uses TRBV24-1 with TRBJ2-3, with 7 bases identical to TRBD1. The CDR3 covers 16 residues. Germline CDR1 KGHDR, CDR2 SFDVKD. The V gene end was trimmed by 4 bases and the J gene end by 8 bases; junction bases not matched to a gene: 14. CDR3 nucleotides: TGTGCCACCAGTGACAGGGGACAGAGGCAGGGTGGTACGCAGTATTTT. It yields the protein CATSDRGQRQGGTQYF.

V and J are TRBV12-3 or TRBV12-4 and TRBJ2-5; 9 bases agree with TRBD1. The CDR3 totals 15 residues. The trim removed 4 bases at V and 11 bases at J, leaving 14 bases unmatched. The CDR3 DNA is TGTGCCAGCAGTTACTCCGGGACAGGGAACTACAAGCAGTACTTC. Its translation: CASSYSGTGNYKQYF.

The chain couples TRBV7-8 to TRBJ2-1, with a tentative D call TRBD2 (5 bases). This CDR3 is 12 amino acids long. The germline gives CDR1 SGHVS, CDR2 FQNEAQ. V gave up 4 bases and J gave up 11 bases, with 12 bases separating them. The CDR3 sequence is CASSSDWSKQFF. The CDR3 nucleotides are TGTGCCAGCAGCTCGGACTGGAGCAAGCAGTTCTTC.

The chain joins TRBV11-3 to TRBJ2-1, with D possibly matching TRBD1 (6 bases). Trimming pared 8 bases from V and 5 bases from J, leaving 16 bases between. There are 14 residues in the CDR3. Germline loops: CDR1 SGHNT, CDR2 YENEEA. Here the CDR3 DNA reads TGTGCCAGCGTAAACAGGGAAGGGGACAATGAGCAGTTCTTC. Translation gives CASVNREGDNEQFF.

V gene TRBV20-1 combines with J gene TRBJ2-7, with D possibly matching TRBD1 (5 bases). From germline, CDR1 is DFQATT and CDR2 SNEGSKA (reference sequence). With 7 bases removed from V and 1 base from J, the gap between germline ends came to 14 bases. CDR3 length equals 13 residues. The CDR3 bases are TGCAGTGTTAACAGGTCGCTTTCCTACGAGCAGTACTTC. This codes for CSVNRSLSYEQYF.

The chain employs TRBV12-3 or TRBV12-4 and TRBJ1-6; D is unclear. With 3 bases removed from V and 7 bases from J, the gap between germline ends came to 10 bases. The CDR3 spans 14 residues. This chain's CDR3 is CASSFGLNNSPLHF. The CDR3 DNA follows: TGTGCCAGCAGTTTCGGACTCAACAATTCACCCCTCCACTTT.

This sequence joins TRBV20-1 and TRBJ2-7, with unresolved D. CDR3 length: 15 residues. CDR1 DFQATT and CDR2 SNEGSKA come from the germline V gene (reference sequence). V was shortened by 6 bases and J by 2 bases, with 20 bases between the two germline ends. In DNA, the CDR3 is TGCAGTGCCCGACGAGAGACGGAGAAAGCCTACGAGCAGTACTTC. Translated, it gives CSARRETEKAYEQYF.

The CDR3 here is CASSNRTSGGTKPTYNEQFF. As DNA, the CDR3 is TGTGCCAGCAGTAACCGGACTAGCGGGGGGACCAAACCGACTTACAATGAGCAGTTCTTC. V usage is TRBV6-2 or TRBV6-3 and J usage is TRBJ2-1; 14 nucleotides align to TRBD2. Germline trimming cut 5 bases from V and 4 bases from J; bases unmatched to any gene: 16. The CDR3 has 20 residues. Germline assignment: CDR1 MNHEY and CDR2 SVGEGT.

The chain is built from TRBV20-1 and TRBJ2-5; no definite D call. The CDR3 loop spans 15 amino acids. Germline lookup yields CDR1 DFQATT and CDR2 SNEGSKA (reference sequence). Trimming took off 0 bases at V and 1 base at J, with 12 bases between the two ends. The CDR3 sequence: CSARDFKTVQETQYF. The CDR3 DNA follows: TGCAGTGCTAGAGATTTTAAGACCGTCCAAGAGACCCAGTACTTC.

This clonotype was found once. The junction departs from the called germline gene at one end, perhaps through a read error. The chain employs TRBV3-1 and TRBJ1-2; possible D gene TRBD1, 5 bases. Germline V gives CDR1 LGHDT, CDR2 YNNKEL (reference sequence). The CDR3 is 17 residues long. CDR3 DNA: TGTGCCAGCGGCCAAGCGGATAGGCAGGGTGGACTCGTTGGCCACACCTTC. Translating gives CASGQADRQGGLVGHTF.

V usage is TRBV5-5 and J usage is TRBJ2-3; the D gene is possibly TRBD2 (6 bases). Germline V gives CDR1 SGHKS, CDR2 YYEKEE (reference sequence). The CDR3 runs to 14 residues. With 2 bases removed from V and 10 bases from J, the gap between germline ends came to 17 bases. For the CDR3, the DNA is TGTGCCAGCAGCTTAATCCTGGTCGGGGGTGCGCAGTATTTT. Residues: CASSLILVGGAQYF. The full variable domain, completed using reference TRBV5-5 and TRBJ2-3, is DAGVTQSPTHLIKTRGQQVTLRCSPISGHKSVSWYQQVLGQGPQFIFQYYEKEERGRGNFPDRFSARQFPNYSSELNVNALLLGDSALYLCASSLILVGGAQYFGPGTRLTVL.

The rearrangement links TRBV28 to TRBJ2-4; D unclear. The J call may not be correct, given that the DNA end is closer to TRBJ2-7. In germline, CDR1 is MDHEN, CDR2 SYDVKM. The CDR3 sequence is 12 residues long. In nucleotides, the CDR3 is TGTGCCAGCCTTTCAGTACCTTACGAGCAGTACTTC. It yields the protein CASLSVPYEQYF.